The T cell receptor beta chain described here comes from a study of OX40 agonist ivuxolimab in advanced cancers. For the study at large: Averaging 60 years in age, with a range of roughly 20 to 80, the cohort was more than 75% male. The study's findings and limits: Low normalized T-cell clonal expansion was additionally recorded for some nonresponders. The study did not work out the antigen specificity of the expanded peripheral T cells.

The ends were cut back, 0 bases at V and 9 bases at J, with 10 bases in the middle. The CDR3 is 12 amino acids. Looked up from germline, CDR1 is SGHRS and CDR2 is YFSETQ. In regard to this clone: Its antigen is not known.

Method: immunoSEQ multiplex PCR; TCRdb's copy keeps in-frame clones and lacks some. Of some 44,000 clones listed, about 90% are singletons. The material was CD4+ or CD8+ T cells sorted from blood, obtained in a trial of the OX40 agonist ivuxolimab. This rearrangement joins TRBV5-1 to TRBJ2-7; weak D call: TRBD2 (6 bases). This TCR was recovered from an adult with an advanced solid tumor such as melanoma, head and neck, liver or kidney cancer. The CDR3 reads CASSLDLGGQYF. CDR3 sequence (DNA): TGCGCCAGCAGCTTGGACCTCGGGGGGCAGTACTTC.